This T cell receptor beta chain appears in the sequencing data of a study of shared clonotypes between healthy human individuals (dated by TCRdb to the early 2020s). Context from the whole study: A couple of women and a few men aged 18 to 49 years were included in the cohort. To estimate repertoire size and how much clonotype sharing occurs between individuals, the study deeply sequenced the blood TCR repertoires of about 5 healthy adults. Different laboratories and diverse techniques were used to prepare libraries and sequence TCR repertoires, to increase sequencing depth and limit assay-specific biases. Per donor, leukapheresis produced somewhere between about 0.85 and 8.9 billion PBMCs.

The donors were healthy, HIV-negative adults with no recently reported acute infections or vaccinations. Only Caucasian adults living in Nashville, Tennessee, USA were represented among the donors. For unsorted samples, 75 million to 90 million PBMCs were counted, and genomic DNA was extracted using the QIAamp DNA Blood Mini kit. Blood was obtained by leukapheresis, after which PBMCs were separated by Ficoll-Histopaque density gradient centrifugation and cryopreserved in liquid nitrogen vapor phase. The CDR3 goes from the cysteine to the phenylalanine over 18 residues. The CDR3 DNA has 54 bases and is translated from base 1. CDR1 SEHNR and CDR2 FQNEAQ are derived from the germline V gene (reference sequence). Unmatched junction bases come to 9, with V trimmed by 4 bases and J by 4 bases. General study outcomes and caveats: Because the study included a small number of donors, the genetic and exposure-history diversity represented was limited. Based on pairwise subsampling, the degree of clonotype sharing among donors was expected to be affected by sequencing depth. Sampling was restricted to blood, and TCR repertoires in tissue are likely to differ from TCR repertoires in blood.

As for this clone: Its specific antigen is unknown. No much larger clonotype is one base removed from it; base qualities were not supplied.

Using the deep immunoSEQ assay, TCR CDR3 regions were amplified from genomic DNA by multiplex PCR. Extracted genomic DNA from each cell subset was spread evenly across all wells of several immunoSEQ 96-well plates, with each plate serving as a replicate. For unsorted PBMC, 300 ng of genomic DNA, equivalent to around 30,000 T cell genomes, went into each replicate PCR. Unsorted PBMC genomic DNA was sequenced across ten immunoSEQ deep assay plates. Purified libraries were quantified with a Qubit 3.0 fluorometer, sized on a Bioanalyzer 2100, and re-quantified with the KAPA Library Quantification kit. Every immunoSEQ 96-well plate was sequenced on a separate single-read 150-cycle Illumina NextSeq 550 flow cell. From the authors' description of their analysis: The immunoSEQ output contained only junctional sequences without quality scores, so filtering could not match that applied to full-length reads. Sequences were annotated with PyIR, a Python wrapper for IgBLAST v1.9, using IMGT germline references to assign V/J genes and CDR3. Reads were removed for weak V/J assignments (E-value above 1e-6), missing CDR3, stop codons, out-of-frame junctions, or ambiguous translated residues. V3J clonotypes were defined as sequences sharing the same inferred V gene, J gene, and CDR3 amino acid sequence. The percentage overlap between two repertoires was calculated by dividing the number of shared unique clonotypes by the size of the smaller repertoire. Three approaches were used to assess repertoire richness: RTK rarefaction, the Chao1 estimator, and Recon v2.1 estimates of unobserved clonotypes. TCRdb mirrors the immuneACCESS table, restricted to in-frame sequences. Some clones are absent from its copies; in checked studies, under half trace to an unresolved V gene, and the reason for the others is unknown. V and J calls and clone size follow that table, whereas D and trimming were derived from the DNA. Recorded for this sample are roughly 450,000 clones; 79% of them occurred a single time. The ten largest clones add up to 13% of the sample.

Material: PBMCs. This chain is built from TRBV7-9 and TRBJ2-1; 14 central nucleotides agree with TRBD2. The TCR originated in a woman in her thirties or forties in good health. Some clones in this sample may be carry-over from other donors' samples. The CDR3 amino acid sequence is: CASSSRLAGGPGYNEQFF. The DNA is TGTGCCAGCAGCTCAAGACTAGCGGGAGGGCCGGGGTACAATGAGCAGTTCTTC.